This T cell receptor (beta chain) was obtained from a study of shared clonotypes between healthy human individuals. Findings and limits, study-wide: About 4.5% of naive CD4 clonotypes were common to a handful of donors.

On this clone itself: What it binds is not known.

Assay: immunoSEQ multiplex PCR; the TCRdb copy retains only in-frame clones and omits some. This sample yields a few million clones, of which 80% to 95% are seen a single time; approximately 0.4% belongs to the top ten. The germline CDR1 and CDR2 sequences are SNHLY and FYNNEI. CDR3 length: 12 residues. With 3 bases removed from V and 10 bases from J, the gap between germline ends came to 10 bases. The chain is built from TRBV2 and TRBJ1-5; D is ambiguous. The sequence came from a man aged 18 to 29 in good health. Some clones in this sample may be carry-over from other donors' samples. Sample: naive CD4+ T cells from PBMCs. The subset: CD45RA+ positively selected. CDR3 amino acids: CASSDLGFPQHF. For the CDR3, the DNA is TGTGCCAGCAGTGATCTGGGTTTCCCCCAGCATTTT. The full variable domain, completed using reference TRBV2 and TRBJ1-5, is EPEVTQTPSHQVTQMGQEVILRCVPISNHLYFYWYRQILGQKVEFLVSFYNNEISEKSEIFDDQFSVERPDGSNFTLKIRSTKLEDSAMYFCASSDLGFPQHFGDGTRLSIL.